These 28 T cell receptor beta chains originate from one sample sequenced in a study of prognosis after radiotherapy for stage I lung cancer. Genomic DNA provided the template from which TCR beta CDR3 was amplified by two-round multiplex PCR. Primers were specific to each TRBV and TRBJ gene in first-round PCR. TCRdb analysed the multiplex PCR reads with MiXCR anew, one entry per CDR3 protein. Of some 35,000 distinct CDR3 sequences detected, around 35% appear once; the ten largest clones hold around 16%. Sequencing used PBMCs, obtained before or after stereotactic body radiation therapy (not recorded which). The receptors derive from a donor over 45 with non-small cell lung cancer.

The table lists this clonotype with a count of one. A junction end diverges from the germline sequence, so it may reflect a read error. The V call is TRBV12-3 or TRBV12-4, the J call TRBJ2-7, with a tentative D call TRBD1 (6 bases). This CDR3 comprises 13 residues. The CDR3 DNA reads TGTGCCAGCAGTTTGGACAGTGCCTACGAGCATTACTTC. Protein sequence: CASSLDSAYEHYF.

This chain connects TRBV20-1 to TRBJ2-7, with TRBD2 as a possible D gene (5 bases). The CDR3 runs to 16 residues. Trimming stripped 7 bases from V and 1 base from J, with 23 bases between. The germline V gene encodes CDR1 DFQATT and CDR2 SNEGSKA (reference sequence). The CDR3 region is CSGDRVALAGSYEQYF. CDR3 nucleotide sequence: TGCAGTGGAGATAGGGTCGCCCTAGCTGGATCCTACGAGCAGTACTTC.

This clonotype showed up many times. V gene TRBV5-1 combines with J gene TRBJ1-1; possible D gene TRBD1, 5 bases. The CDR3 runs 15 residues. V lost 0 bases and J lost 1, with 10 bases in between. Per germline, CDR1 SGHRS and CDR2 YFSETQ. This chain's CDR3 is CASSLAGGENTEAFF. Written as DNA, the CDR3 is TGCGCCAGCAGCTTGGCTGGGGGGGAGAACACTGAAGCTTTCTTT.

Worth noting for this clonotype: Since a much larger clone is just one base distant, this may be a read error. The chain joins TRBV11-2 to TRBJ1-1, with TRBD1 as a possible D gene (6 bases). From germline, CDR1 is SGHAT and CDR2 FQNNGV. Trimming shortened V by 5 bases and J by 12 bases, and 13 bases separated the two germline ends. The CDR3 spans 11 residues. CDR3 sequence (DNA): TGTGCCAGCAGCCCGTCGACAGGATCTTTCTTT. It is translated as CASSPSTGSFF.

This clonotype was seen repeatedly, ten times or more. This chain joins TRBV28 and TRBJ1-5, with 7 positions matching TRBD1. From germline, CDR1 is MDHEN and CDR2 SYDVKM. The CDR3 contains 17 residues. Trimming removed 5 bases from V and 2 bases from J; junction bases left unmatched: 12. The DNA for the CDR3 is TGTGCCAGCAGTCCAACCGGGACAGATTGGGGCAATCAGCCCCAGCATTTT. Encoded protein: CASSPTGTDWGNQPQHF.

By sample fraction, this clonotype is medium-sized. J is TRBJ2-7 and V is TRBV27; D possibly corresponds to TRBD1 (5 bases). CDR3 length: 13 amino acids. Germline CDR1 and CDR2: MNHEY and SMNVEV (reference sequence). V shed 5 bases and J shed 3 bases, with 11 bases lying between them. The CDR3 is CASSTDKNYEQYF. The CDR3 DNA follows: TGTGCCAGCAGTACGGACAAAAACTACGAGCAGTACTTC.

This clonotype was detected ten times or more. The chain employs TRBV30 and TRBJ1-2; maybe TRBD1 (5 bases). In germline, CDR1 is GTSNPN, CDR2 SVGIG (reference sequence). Trimming left V 1 base short and J 2 bases short, with 5 bases between. This CDR3 is 12 amino acids long. CDR3 sequence reads: CAWSGGNYGYTF. The CDR3 DNA reads as TGTGCCTGGAGTGGGGGCAACTATGGCTACACCTTC.

This clonotype occurred many times. The rearrangement uses TRBV12-3 or TRBV12-4 and TRBJ1-1; D is ambiguous. With 6 bases removed from V and 8 bases from J, the gap between germline ends came to 16 bases. This CDR3 spans 13 amino acids. CDR3 residues: CASSLVPLGEAFF. DNA for the CDR3: TGTGCCAGCAGCCTCGTCCCTCTGGGGGAAGCTTTCTTT.

By proportion, this clonotype is medium-sized (0.01 to 0.1%). The rearrangement links TRBV27 to TRBJ2-7; 7 bases are shared with TRBD1. The length of the CDR3 is 13 residues. Germline assignment: CDR1 MNHEY and CDR2 SMNVEV (reference sequence). V lost 6 bases, J lost 3 bases, and 5 bases stayed unmatched. CDR3 in amino acids: CASSNRDSYEQYF. The CDR3, as DNA: TGTGCCAGCAGCAACCGGGACAGCTACGAGCAGTACTTC.

This clonotype was counted ten times or more. The CDR3 spells CASSPLASGRRDTQYF. The DNA of the CDR3 is TGTGCCAGCAGCCCATTGGCTAGCGGGAGGAGAGATACGCAGTATTTT. The V call is TRBV7-9, the J call TRBJ2-3; 11 bases fit TRBD2. In germline, CDR1 is SEHNR, CDR2 FQNEAQ (reference sequence). There are 16 residues in the CDR3. The ends lost 5 bases at V and 5 bases at J; junction bases unmatched: 9.

This chain connects TRBV3-1 to TRBJ2-4; D remains ambiguous. There are 12 residues in the CDR3. CDR1 LGHDT and CDR2 YNNKEL come from the germline V gene (reference sequence). Trimming stripped 1 base from V and 9 bases from J, with 7 bases between. CDR3 DNA sequence: TGTGCCAGCAGCCAAGCCATCTCCATTCAGTACTTC. It codes for CASSQAISIQYF.

V is TRBV6-1 and J is TRBJ1-1; 12 nucleotides align to TRBD1. CDR3 length equals 15 residues. J gave up 4 bases and V 7 bases, and 7 bases lay outside the gene matches. The germline gives CDR1 MNHNS, CDR2 SASEGT. The CDR3 nucleotides are TGTGCCAGCAAGGGGACAGGGGGCCTGGTCACTGAAGCTTTCTTT. Protein sequence: CASKGTGGLVTEAFF.

V gene TRBV28 combines with J gene TRBJ1-2, with D tentatively TRBD1 (6 bases). This CDR3 is built from 15 residues. Trimming stripped 2 bases from V and 3 bases from J, with 13 bases between. CDR1 MDHEN and CDR2 SYDVKM come from the germline V gene. The CDR3 sequence: CASSLTGEGDYGYTF. CDR3 nucleotides: TGTGCCAGCAGTTTAACGGGGGAGGGGGACTATGGCTACACCTTC.

This clonotype was counted many times. The chain joins TRBV4-1 to TRBJ1-1; D might be TRBD1 (6 bases). V was shortened by 5 bases and J by 0 bases, with 19 bases between the two germline ends. The CDR3 consists of 17 residues. Per germline, CDR1 MGHRA and CDR2 YSYEKL. This chain's CDR3 is CASSANPGRGLNTEAFF. The DNA for the CDR3 is TGCGCCAGCAGCGCCAACCCCGGGCGGGGGCTGAACACTGAAGCTTTCTTT.

This clonotype was seen ten or more times. The J gene is TRBJ1-2, the V gene TRBV15; D may be TRBD1 (5 bases). Germline V lookup: CDR1 LNHNV, CDR2 YYDKDF (reference sequence). The CDR3 totals 13 residues. Trimming cost V 4 bases and J 4 bases, with 10 bases left between them. CDR3: CATSTGNSYGYTF. The CDR3 region has the DNA TGTGCCACCAGCACAGGGAATAGCTATGGCTACACCTTC.

As regards this clonotype: One junction end disagrees with the germline gene, perhaps due to a read error. The chain combines TRBV5-5 with TRBJ2-7; 8 bases map to TRBD1. This CDR3 spans 13 amino acids. In germline, CDR1 is SGHKS, CDR2 YYEKEE (reference sequence). This chain's CDR3 is CAGSPQGEYEQYF. The CDR3 DNA follows: TGTGCCGGCAGCCCACAGGGGGAGTACGAGCAGTACTTC.

The chain is built from TRBV20-1 and TRBJ1-1; TRBD1 might be the D (6 bases). The germline gives CDR1 DFQATT, CDR2 SNEGSKA (reference sequence). The CDR3 is made up of 13 amino acids. Trimming took off 6 bases at V and 5 bases at J, with 16 bases between the two ends. The CDR3 spells CSAGGACLTEAFF. The CDR3 DNA follows: TGCAGTGCGGGGGGGGCATGTCTAACTGAAGCTTTCTTT.

This clonotype was seen at least ten times. The chain has TRBV30 and TRBJ2-3; tentatively, D is TRBD2 (7 bases). In germline, CDR1 is GTSNPN, CDR2 SVGIG (reference sequence). The CDR3 extends over 15 amino acids. V was trimmed by 0 bases and J by 7 bases, leaving 17 bases between them. The DNA for the CDR3 is TGTGCCTGGAGTGTGGGGCGGGGGCCGGGGAATACGCAGTATTTT. Protein: CAWSVGRGPGNTQYF.

This clonotype has at least ten counts. The chain recombines TRBV19 with TRBJ2-1; 9 bases map to TRBD2. V shed 8 bases and J 4 bases; nucleotides not matched to a gene: 6. CDR3 length equals 14 residues. Germline V CDR1 and CDR2: LNHDA, SQIVND (reference sequence). Written as DNA, the CDR3 is TGTGCCAGTTCAAGGACTAGCGTATACAATGAGCAGTTCTTC. Translated: CASSRTSVYNEQFF.

About this clonotype itself: This may come from a read error, since a much larger clone is one base off. This rearrangement joins TRBV7-9 to TRBJ2-5, with unresolved D. The CDR3 is 13 residues long. Per the germline V gene, CDR1 is SEHNR and CDR2 is FQNEAQ (reference sequence). The CDR3 region is CASSRVAKENQYF. The CDR3 DNA is TGTGCCAGCAGCCGAGTTGCGAAGGAGAACCAGTACTTC.

The V and J genes are TRBV12-3 or TRBV12-4 and TRBJ2-1; TRBD2 matches 9 bases. V was clipped by 10 bases and J by 6 bases; unmatched bases: 13. The CDR3 spans 15 residues. The CDR3 DNA reads TGTGCCATCAGGATAGCGGGAGATGGGGGCAATGAGCAGTTCTTC. It is translated as CAIRIAGDGGNEQFF.

Turning to this clonotype: Just one base apart from a much larger clone, this may be a read error. This chain links TRBV6-1 with TRBJ2-5; 7 bases align to TRBD1. The CDR3 runs 19 residues. The germline CDR1 and CDR2 sequences are MNHNS and SASEGT. CDR3 bases: TGTGCCAGCACCCAACTACGAATCCACAGGGGATCGTTCCAAGAGACCAAGTACTTC. Encoded protein: CASTQLRIHRGSFQETKYF.

Points on this clonotype: It may be a read error: a sequence one base away is much more abundant. The gene calls are TRBV20-1 and TRBJ2-3, with a possible D match to TRBD2 (7 bases). The CDR3 runs 16 residues. Looked up from germline, CDR1 is DFQATT and CDR2 is SNEGSKA (reference sequence). DNA of the CDR3: TGCAGTGCTAGGGGCCTGGGCGGGGGCGAAACAGATATGCAGTATTTT. It specifies CSARGLGGGETDMQYF.

This clonotype was seen at least ten times. The chain joins TRBV10-2 to TRBJ2-3; 8 bases are a match to TRBD2. Germline CDR1 and CDR2: WSHSY and SAAADI. The CDR3 has 12 residues. J lost 10 bases, V lost 7 bases, and 7 bases had no gene match. CDR3 DNA: TGCGCCAGCACAGGACCGCGGGGGGCGCAGTATTTT. It is translated as CASTGPRGAQYF.

Remarks on this clonotype: A much more abundant neighbour one base away suggests this may be a read error. The CDR3 protein is CASSLRAIEETHYF. The CDR3 DNA is TGTGCCAGCAGCTTACGAGCCATAGAAGAGACCCATTACTTC. This chain uses TRBV11-3 with TRBJ2-5, with D unclear. The CDR3 consists of 14 residues. Germline V gene sequence: CDR1 SGHNT, CDR2 YENEEA.

In this sample, this clonotype turned up a few times. This sequence joins TRBV5-1 and TRBJ1-2, with D unclear. The CDR3 spans 14 residues. Looked up from germline, CDR1 is SGHRS and CDR2 is YFSETQ. V shed 0 bases and J shed 0 bases, with 6 bases lying between them. The CDR3 loop is CASSLDNPNYGYTF. The CDR3 bases are TGCGCCAGCAGCTTGGACAACCCTAACTATGGCTACACCTTC.

Sample share makes this clonotype medium-sized (0.01 to 0.1%). The rearrangement links TRBV11-3 to TRBJ1-3; 7 positions match TRBD1. The CDR3 runs 15 residues. Losses at the gene ends were 5 bases for V and 4 bases for J; bases not matched to a gene: 8. Germline CDR1 reads SGHNT; CDR2 reads YENEEA. Written as DNA, the CDR3 is TGTGCCAGCAGCGTACTACAGGGGCTCGGAAACACCATATATTTT. This translates into CASSVLQGLGNTIYF.

The chain has TRBV6-1 and TRBJ1-1; 8 nucleotides match TRBD1. V dropped 2 bases and J dropped 5; count of bases not matched to a gene: 7. This CDR3 spans 15 amino acids. The V gene's germline CDR1 is MNHNS and CDR2 SASEGT. The CDR3 region is CASSEFRTGYTEAFF. Written as DNA, the CDR3 is TGTGCCAGCAGTGAATTTCGGACAGGGTATACTGAAGCTTTCTTT.